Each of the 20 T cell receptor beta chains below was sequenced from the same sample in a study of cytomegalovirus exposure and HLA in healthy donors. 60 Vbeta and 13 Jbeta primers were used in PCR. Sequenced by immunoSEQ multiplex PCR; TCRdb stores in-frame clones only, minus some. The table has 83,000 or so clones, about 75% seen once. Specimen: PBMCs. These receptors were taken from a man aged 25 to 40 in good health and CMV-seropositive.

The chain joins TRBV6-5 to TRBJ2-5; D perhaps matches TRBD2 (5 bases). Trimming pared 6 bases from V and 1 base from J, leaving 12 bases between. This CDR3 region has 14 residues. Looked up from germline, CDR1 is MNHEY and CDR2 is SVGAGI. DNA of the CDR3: TGTGCCAGCAGCAGGACTCAGAGCCAAGAGACCCAGTACTTC. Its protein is CASSRTQSQETQYF.

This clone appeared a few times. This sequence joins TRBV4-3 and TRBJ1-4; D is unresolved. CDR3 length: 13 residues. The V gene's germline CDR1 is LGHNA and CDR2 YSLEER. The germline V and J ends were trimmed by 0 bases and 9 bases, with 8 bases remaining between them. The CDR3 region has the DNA TGCGCCAGCAGCCAAGATCTAGTTCAAAAACTGTTTTTT. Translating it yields CASSQDLVQKLFF.

CDR3 in DNA: TGTGCCAGTAGTATAGTTAGCGGGGGGCAAAGAGGAGAGACCCAGTACTTC. Encoded protein: CASSIVSGGQRGETQYF. This sequence joins TRBV19 and TRBJ2-5, with TRBD2 matching 10 bases. The CDR3 consists of 17 residues. CDR1 is LNHDA, CDR2 SQIVND, per germline (reference sequence). J was trimmed by 4 bases and V by 1 base; bases with no gene match: 9.

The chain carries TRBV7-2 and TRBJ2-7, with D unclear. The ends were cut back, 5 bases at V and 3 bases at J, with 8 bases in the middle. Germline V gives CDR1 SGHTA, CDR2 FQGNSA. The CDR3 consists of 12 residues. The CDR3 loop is CASSPSNYEQYF. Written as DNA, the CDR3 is TGTGCCAGCAGCCCGAGCAACTACGAGCAGTACTTC.

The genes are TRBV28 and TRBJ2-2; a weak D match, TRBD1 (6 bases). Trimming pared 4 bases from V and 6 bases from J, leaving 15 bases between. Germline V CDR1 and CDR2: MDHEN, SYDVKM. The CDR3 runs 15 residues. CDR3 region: CASSSDIQGSGELFF. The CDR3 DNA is TGTGCCAGCAGTTCAGACATACAGGGCTCCGGGGAGCTGTTTTTT.

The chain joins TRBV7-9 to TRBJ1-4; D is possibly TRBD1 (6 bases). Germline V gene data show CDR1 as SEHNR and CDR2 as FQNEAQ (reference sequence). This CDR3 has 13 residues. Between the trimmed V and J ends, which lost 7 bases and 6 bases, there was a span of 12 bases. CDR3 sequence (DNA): TGTGCCAGCAATGGGGCAGGGGATGAAAAACTGTTTTTT. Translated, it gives CASNGAGDEKLFF.

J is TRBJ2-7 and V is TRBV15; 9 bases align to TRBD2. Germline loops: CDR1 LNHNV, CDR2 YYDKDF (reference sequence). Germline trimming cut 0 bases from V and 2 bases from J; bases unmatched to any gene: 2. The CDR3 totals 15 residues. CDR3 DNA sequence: TGTGCCACCAGCAGAGATGGCGGGGGGGCCTACGAGCAGTACTTC. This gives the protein CATSRDGGGAYEQYF. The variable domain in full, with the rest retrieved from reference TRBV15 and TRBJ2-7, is DAMVIQNPRYQVTQFGKPVTLSCSQTLNHNVMYWYQQKSSQAPKLLFHYYDKDFNNEADTPDNFQSRRPNTSFCFLDIRSPGLGDTAMYLCATSRDGGGAYEQYFGPGTRLTVT.

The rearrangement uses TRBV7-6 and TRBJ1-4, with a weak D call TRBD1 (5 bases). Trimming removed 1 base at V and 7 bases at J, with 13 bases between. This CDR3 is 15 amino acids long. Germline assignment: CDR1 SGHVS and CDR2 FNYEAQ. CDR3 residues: CASSLEGFLGEKLFF. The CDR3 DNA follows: TGTGCCAGCAGCTTAGAGGGGTTTTTAGGTGAAAAACTGTTTTTT.

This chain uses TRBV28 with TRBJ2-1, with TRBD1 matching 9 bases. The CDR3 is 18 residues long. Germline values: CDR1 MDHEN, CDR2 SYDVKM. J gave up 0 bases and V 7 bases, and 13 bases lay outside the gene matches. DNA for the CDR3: TGTGCCAGCAACCCGGGACAGGGAAGGATTGACTCCTACAATGAGCAGTTCTTC. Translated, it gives CASNPGQGRIDSYNEQFF.

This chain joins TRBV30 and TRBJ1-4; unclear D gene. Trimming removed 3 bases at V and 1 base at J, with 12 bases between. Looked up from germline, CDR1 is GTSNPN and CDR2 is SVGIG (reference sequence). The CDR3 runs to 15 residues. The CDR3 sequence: CAWRAGRLTNEKLFF. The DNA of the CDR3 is TGTGCCTGGAGGGCGGGCAGACTAACTAATGAAAAACTGTTTTTT.

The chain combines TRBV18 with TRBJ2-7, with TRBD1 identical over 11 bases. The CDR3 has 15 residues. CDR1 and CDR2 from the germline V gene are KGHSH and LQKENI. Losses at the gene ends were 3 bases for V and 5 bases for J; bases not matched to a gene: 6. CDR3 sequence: CASSPLKDRGHEQYF. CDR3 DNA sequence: TGTGCCAGCTCACCCCTTAAGGACAGGGGGCACGAGCAGTACTTC.

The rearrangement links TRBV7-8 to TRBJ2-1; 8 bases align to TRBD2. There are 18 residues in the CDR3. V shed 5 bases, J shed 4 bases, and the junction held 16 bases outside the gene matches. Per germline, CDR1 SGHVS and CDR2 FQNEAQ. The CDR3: CASSPKVGLAPLYNEQFF. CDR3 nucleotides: TGTGCCAGCAGCCCGAAGGTCGGACTAGCCCCTTTGTACAATGAGCAGTTCTTC.

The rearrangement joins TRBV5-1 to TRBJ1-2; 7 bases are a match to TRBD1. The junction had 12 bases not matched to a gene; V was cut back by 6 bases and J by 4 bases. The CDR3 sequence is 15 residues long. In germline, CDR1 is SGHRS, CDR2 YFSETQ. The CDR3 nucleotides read TGCGCCAGCACCGCCCTTCCGGGACAGATCTATGGCTACACCTTC. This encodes CASTALPGQIYGYTF. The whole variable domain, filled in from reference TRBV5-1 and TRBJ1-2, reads KAGVTQTPRYLIKTRGQQVTLSCSPISGHRSVSWYQQTPGQGLQFLFEYFSETQRNKGNFPGRFSGRQFSNSRSEMNVSTLELGDSALYLCASTALPGQIYGYTFGSGTRLTVV.

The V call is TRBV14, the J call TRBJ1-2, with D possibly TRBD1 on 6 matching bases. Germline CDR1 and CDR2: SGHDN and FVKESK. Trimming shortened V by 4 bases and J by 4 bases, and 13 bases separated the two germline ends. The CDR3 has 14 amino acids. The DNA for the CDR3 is TGTGCCAGCAGCCCGTACAGGGTCGGCTATGGCTACACCTTC. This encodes CASSPYRVGYGYTF.

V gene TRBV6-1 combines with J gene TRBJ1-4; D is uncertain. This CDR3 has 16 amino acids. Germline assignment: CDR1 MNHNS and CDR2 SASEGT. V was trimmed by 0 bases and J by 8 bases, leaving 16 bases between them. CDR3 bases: TGTGCCAGCAGTGAAGCCCCGGGAGGGTCACCAGAAAAACTGTTTTTT. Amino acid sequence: CASSEAPGGSPEKLFF.

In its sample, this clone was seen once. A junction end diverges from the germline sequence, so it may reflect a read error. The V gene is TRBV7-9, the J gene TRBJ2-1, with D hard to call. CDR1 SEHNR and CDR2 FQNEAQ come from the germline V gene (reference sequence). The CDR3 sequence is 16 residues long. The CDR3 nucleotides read TGTTCCAGCATCTCTTTAGATGCCAAAACTTACAATGAGCAGTTCTTC. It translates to CSSISLDAKTYNEQFF.

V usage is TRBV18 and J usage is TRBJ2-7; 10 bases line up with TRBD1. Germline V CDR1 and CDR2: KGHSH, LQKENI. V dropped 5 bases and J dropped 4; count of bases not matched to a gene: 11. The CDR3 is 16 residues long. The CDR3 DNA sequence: TGTGCCAGCTCAGGCCTGACAGGGGGCAATGGGTACGAGCAGTACTTC. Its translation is CASSGLTGGNGYEQYF. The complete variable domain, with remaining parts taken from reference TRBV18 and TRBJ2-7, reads NAGVMQNPRHLVRRRGQEARLRCSPMKGHSHVYWYRQLPEEGLKFMVYLQKENIIDESGMPKERFSAEFPKEGPSILRIQQVVRGDSAAYFCASSGLTGGNGYEQYFGPGTRLTVT.

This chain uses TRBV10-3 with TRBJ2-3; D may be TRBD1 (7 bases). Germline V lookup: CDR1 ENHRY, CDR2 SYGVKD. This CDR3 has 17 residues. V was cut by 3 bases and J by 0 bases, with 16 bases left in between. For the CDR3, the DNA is TGTGCCATCAGTGATGTTGCGGGACAGAGAAGCACAGATACGCAGTATTTT. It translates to CAISDVAGQRSTDTQYF.

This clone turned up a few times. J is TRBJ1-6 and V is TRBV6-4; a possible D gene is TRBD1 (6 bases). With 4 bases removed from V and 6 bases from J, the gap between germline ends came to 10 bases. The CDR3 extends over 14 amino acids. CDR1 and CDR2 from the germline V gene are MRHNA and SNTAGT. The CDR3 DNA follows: TGTGCCAGCAGTGCGGACAGCTCTAATTCACCCCTCCACTTT. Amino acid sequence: CASSADSSNSPLHF.

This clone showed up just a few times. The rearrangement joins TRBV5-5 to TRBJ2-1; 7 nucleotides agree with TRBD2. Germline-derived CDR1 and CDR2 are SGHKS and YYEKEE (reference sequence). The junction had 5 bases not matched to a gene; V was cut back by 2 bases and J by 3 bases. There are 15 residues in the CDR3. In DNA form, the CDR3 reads TGTGCCAGCAGCTTTGGACTAGAAGTCTACAATGAGCAGTTCTTC. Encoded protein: CASSFGLEVYNEQFF. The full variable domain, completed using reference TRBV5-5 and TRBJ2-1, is DAGVTQSPTHLIKTRGQQVTLRCSPISGHKSVSWYQQVLGQGPQFIFQYYEKEERGRGNFPDRFSARQFPNYSSELNVNALLLGDSALYLCASSFGLEVYNEQFFGPGTRLTVL.